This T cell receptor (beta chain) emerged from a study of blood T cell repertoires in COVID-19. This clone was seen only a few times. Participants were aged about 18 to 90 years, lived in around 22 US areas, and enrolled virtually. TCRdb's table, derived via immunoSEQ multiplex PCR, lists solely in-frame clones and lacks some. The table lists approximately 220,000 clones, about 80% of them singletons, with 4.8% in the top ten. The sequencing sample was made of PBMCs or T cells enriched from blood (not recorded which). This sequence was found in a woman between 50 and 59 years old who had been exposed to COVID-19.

The CDR3 spells CASRRPGRTGNTIYF. CDR3 in DNA: TGTGCCAGCAGGCGCCCCGGGAGGACTGGAAACACCATATATTTT. V is TRBV28 and J is TRBJ1-3; D is ambiguous. Germline-derived CDR1 and CDR2 are MDHEN and SYDVKM. Trimming left V 6 bases short and J 2 bases short, with 14 bases between. This CDR3 is 15 amino acids long.